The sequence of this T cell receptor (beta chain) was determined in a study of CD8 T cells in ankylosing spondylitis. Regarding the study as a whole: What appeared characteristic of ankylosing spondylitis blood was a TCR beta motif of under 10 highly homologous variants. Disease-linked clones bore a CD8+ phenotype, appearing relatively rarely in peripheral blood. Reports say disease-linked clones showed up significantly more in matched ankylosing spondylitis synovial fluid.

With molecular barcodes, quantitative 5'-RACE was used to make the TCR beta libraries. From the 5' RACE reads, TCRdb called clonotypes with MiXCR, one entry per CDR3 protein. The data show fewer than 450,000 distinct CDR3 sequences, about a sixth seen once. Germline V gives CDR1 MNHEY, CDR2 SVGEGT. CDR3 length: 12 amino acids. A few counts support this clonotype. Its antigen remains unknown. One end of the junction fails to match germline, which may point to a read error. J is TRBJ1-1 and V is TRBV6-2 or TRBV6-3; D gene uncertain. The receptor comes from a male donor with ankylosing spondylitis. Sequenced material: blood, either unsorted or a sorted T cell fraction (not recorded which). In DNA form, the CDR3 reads TGTGCCAGCAGTTACCCCATGGCGGCCCCGATCTTT. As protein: CASSYPMAAPIF.